The 29 T cell receptor beta chains listed next were all sequenced from one sample in a study of Ad26.COV2.S vaccination and SARS-CoV-2 variants. Treatment described: around 19 received Ad26.COV2.S at low or high dose, single or two shots; about 5 received placebo; per-sample allocation not given. Vaccine and placebo recipients were sampled on day 63 after the first injection. Using immunoSEQ multiplex PCR, the repertoire was profiled, and TCRdb retains in-frame clones only, with some absent. The sample shows 450,000 to 550,000 clones, about 89% of them seen only once. The sample was peripheral blood, taken in a trial of Ad26.COV2.S vaccine versus placebo. The receptors were gathered from a person between 18 and 59 years old who received the Ad26.COV2.S COVID-19 vaccine or a placebo.

This clone was observed at least ten times. The V call is TRBV2, the J call TRBJ1-6, with 9 bases identical to TRBD1. The length of the CDR3 is 14 residues. Germline CDR1 is SNHLY and CDR2 is FYNNEI. Trimming at V came to 7 bases and at J to 7 bases, leaving 5 bases not matched to a gene. The CDR3 spells CASTGTGTNSPLHF. Here the CDR3 DNA reads TGTGCCAGCACCGGGACAGGGACAAATTCACCCCTCCACTTT.

The rearrangement links TRBV6-2 or TRBV6-3 to TRBJ1-6, with 7 bases lining up with TRBD1. CDR1 and CDR2 from the germline V gene are MNHEY and SVGEGT. V was clipped by 6 bases and J by 6 bases; unmatched bases: 11. The CDR3 is 16 residues long. CDR3 in amino acids: CASSNRDSSLNSPLHF. The DNA for the CDR3 is TGTGCCAGCAGCAACCGGGACAGCTCCCTTAATTCACCCCTCCACTTT.

This clone was found a few times. The chain recombines TRBV10-2 with TRBJ1-6, with a possible D match to TRBD1 (5 bases). This CDR3 has 14 amino acids. V lost 3 bases and J 10 bases, leaving 13 bases between the germline ends. From germline, CDR1 is WSHSY and CDR2 SAAADI. Here the CDR3 DNA reads TGCGCCAGCAGTGACAGCAGGGTTAGCTCACCCCTCCACTTT. Translated, it gives CASSDSRVSSPLHF.

The sample holds one count of this clone. The junction departs from the called germline gene at one end, perhaps through a read error. The chain recombines TRBV2 with TRBJ1-2, with 8 positions matching TRBD1. Germline assignment: CDR1 SNHLY and CDR2 FYNNEI. The CDR3 totals 14 residues. The CDR3 spells CASSEGRQGYGYTF. The CDR3 nucleotides are TGTGCCAGCAGCGAAGGAAGACAGGGGTATGGCTACACCTTC.

The chain's CDR3 is CAWSVQRGPGETQYF. The CDR3 DNA reads TGTGCCTGGAGTGTACAGAGAGGGCCGGGGGAGACCCAGTACTTC. This chain links TRBV30 with TRBJ2-5, with D tentatively TRBD2 (5 bases). Germline assignment: CDR1 GTSNPN and CDR2 SVGIG (reference sequence). V lost 0 bases and J lost 5, with 16 bases in between. The length of the CDR3 is 15 residues.

This clone was recorded only once. V usage is TRBV28 and J usage is TRBJ1-6, with D possibly matching TRBD1 (6 bases). The CDR3 runs to 12 residues. The germline V and J ends were trimmed by 9 bases and 6 bases, with 9 bases remaining between them. CDR1 and CDR2 (germline): MDHEN, SYDVKM. The CDR3 spells CASWDTNSPLHF. For the CDR3, the DNA is TGTGCCAGTTGGGACACTAATTCACCCCTCCACTTT.

The genes are TRBV5-1 and TRBJ1-2; D perhaps matches TRBD1 (5 bases). Germline values: CDR1 SGHRS, CDR2 YFSETQ. The CDR3 is 14 amino acids. V was cut by 1 base and J by 6 bases, with 13 bases left in between. The CDR3 nucleotides read TGCGCCAGCAGCTTGAACCAGGGCCTGGATGGCTACACCTTC. Translating gives CASSLNQGLDGYTF.

CDR3 sequence (DNA): TGTGCCAGCAGCTTTGGGTACGGACAGGGGGCAGGCTACACCTTC. Protein product: CASSFGYGQGAGYTF. The gene calls are TRBV5-5 and TRBJ1-2; the match to TRBD1 covers 11 bases. J lost 8 bases, V lost 2 bases, and 8 bases had no gene match. Germline V gene sequence: CDR1 SGHKS, CDR2 YYEKEE (reference sequence). This CDR3 region has 15 residues.

The rearrangement links TRBV27 to TRBJ1-2, with D possibly matching TRBD1 (5 bases). CDR1 and CDR2 (germline): MNHEY, SMNVEV (reference sequence). Trimming shortened V by 6 bases and J by 6 bases, and 11 bases separated the two germline ends. The CDR3 runs to 12 residues. In DNA form, the CDR3 reads TGTGCCAGCAGAGAGCCAGGGCATGGCTACACCTTC. It codes for CASREPGHGYTF.

The rearrangement links TRBV10-3 to TRBJ1-3; D is undetermined. V dropped 10 bases and J dropped 3 bases, with 22 bases sitting between them. Per germline, CDR1 ENHRY and CDR2 SYGVKD. There are 16 residues in the CDR3. The CDR3 bases are TGTGCCACCCGTGAGCGGGCGGACCTAAATGGAAACACCATATATTTT. This codes for CATRERADLNGNTIYF.

This clone was detected only once. The chain is built from TRBV5-4 and TRBJ1-1, with a weak D call TRBD1 (6 bases). Per germline, CDR1 SGHNT and CDR2 YYREEE (reference sequence). Trimming left V 0 bases short and J 2 bases short, with 17 bases between. The CDR3 consists of 17 residues. Written as DNA, the CDR3 is TGTGCCAGCAGCTTGGGGGGGACATTTCCGGGAAACACTGAAGCTTTCTTT. It yields the protein CASSLGGTFPGNTEAFF.

V usage is TRBV18 and J usage is TRBJ2-1, with TRBD2 matching over 7 bases. Germline V gene lookup returns CDR1 KGHSH and CDR2 LQKENI. V trimming: 5 bases; J trimming: 5 bases; junction bases outside the gene matches: 6. CDR3 size: 14 residues. CDR3 protein: CASSTLGGNNEQFF. DNA for the CDR3: TGTGCCAGCTCAACCTTGGGGGGGAACAATGAGCAGTTCTTC.

The chain combines TRBV4-3 with TRBJ1-1; TRBD1 might be the D (5 bases). The CDR3 has 15 amino acids. CDR1 is LGHNA, CDR2 YSLEER, per germline. The V end lost 3 bases, the J end lost 0 bases, and 11 bases lay between the germline ends. The CDR3 sequence is CASSHVGTVNTEAFF. CDR3 nucleotide sequence: TGCGCCAGCAGCCACGTAGGGACCGTGAACACTGAAGCTTTCTTT.

This chain joins TRBV12-3 or TRBV12-4 and TRBJ2-1; the match to TRBD1 covers 8 bases. This CDR3 is 13 amino acids long. The V and J ends lost 6 bases and 7 bases, in that order; junction bases with no gene match: 5. DNA of the CDR3: TGTGCCAGCAGCGAGGGACAGGCGAATGAGCAGTTCTTC. Its protein is CASSEGQANEQFF.

The rearrangement links TRBV11-2 to TRBJ2-1; 10 bases map to TRBD1. Germline V gene lookup returns CDR1 SGHAT and CDR2 FQNNGV. The J segment lost 6 bases and the V segment lost 5 bases, leaving 4 bases of the junction unmatched. There are 14 residues in the CDR3. Here the CDR3 DNA reads TGTGCCAGCAGCAGAGGACAGGGGGTCAATGAGCAGTTCTTC. It translates to CASSRGQGVNEQFF.

The genes are TRBV7-9 and TRBJ1-2; D might be TRBD1 (5 bases). CDR3 length: 14 amino acids. CDR1 and CDR2 (germline): SEHNR, FQNEAQ (reference sequence). V lost 1 base and J lost 8, with 14 bases in between. The CDR3 loop is CASSLVRGVEGYTF. The CDR3 DNA sequence: TGTGCCAGCAGCTTAGTACGAGGGGTGGAGGGCTACACCTTC. Together with reference TRBV7-9 and TRBJ1-2, the CDR3 gives the full variable domain: DTGVSQNPRHKITKRGQNVTFRCDPISEHNRLYWYRQTLGQGPEFLTYFQNEAQLEKSRLLSDRFSAERPKGSFSTLEIQRTEQGDSAMYLCASSLVRGVEGYTFGSGTRLTVV.

This CDR3 reads CATSLWAKQPQHF. The CDR3 nucleotides are TGTGCCACCTCGTTATGGGCAAAGCAGCCCCAGCATTTT. The chain recombines TRBV28 with TRBJ1-5, with no clear D. Trimming pared 10 bases from V and 7 bases from J, leaving 17 bases between. Germline CDR1 reads MDHEN; CDR2 reads SYDVKM. This CDR3 is 13 amino acids long.

This chain connects TRBV2 to TRBJ1-1, with a tentative D call TRBD1 (6 bases). The CDR3 spans 13 residues. Trimming shortened V by 2 bases and J by 7 bases, and 11 bases separated the two germline ends. Germline loops: CDR1 SNHLY, CDR2 FYNNEI. This CDR3 is CASSEYRTVEAFF. DNA for the CDR3: TGTGCCAGCAGTGAATATCGGACAGTTGAAGCTTTCTTT.

The chain is built from TRBV18 and TRBJ2-5; unclear D gene. V shed 3 bases and J shed 4 bases, with 9 bases lying between them. CDR1 and CDR2 from the germline V gene are KGHSH and LQKENI. This CDR3 region has 13 residues. The CDR3 coding sequence is TGTGCCAGCTCACCGGTTCTCCCAGAGACCCAGTACTTC. It codes for CASSPVLPETQYF.

This clone came up a few times. The chain carries TRBV9 and TRBJ2-6; D unresolved. CDR3 length: 15 amino acids. Looked up from germline, CDR1 is SGDLS and CDR2 is YYNGEE. With 0 bases removed from V and 0 bases from J, the gap between germline ends came to 4 bases. The CDR3: CASSVEHSGANVLTF. CDR3 bases: TGTGCCAGCAGCGTAGAGCACTCTGGGGCCAACGTCCTGACTTTC. Complete variable domain (other parts from reference TRBV9 and TRBJ2-6): DSGVTQTPKHLITATGQRVTLRCSPRSGDLSVYWYQQSLDQGLQFLIQYYNGEERAKGNILERFSAQQFPDLHSELNLSSLELGDSALYFCASSVEHSGANVLTFGAGSRLTVL.

This clone was seen a single time. The CDR3 DNA sequence: TGTGCCATCACCGAACGGAACACCATATATTTT. Translating gives CAITERNTIYF. The chain employs TRBV10-3 and TRBJ1-3; no reliable D call. The CDR3 runs to 11 residues. V was pared by 7 bases and J by 7 bases, with 8 bases between. The germline gives CDR1 ENHRY, CDR2 SYGVKD.

The genes are TRBV12-5 and TRBJ2-1; 13 bases map to TRBD2. The CDR3 has 14 amino acids. The germline V gene has CDR1 LGHNT and CDR2 FRNRAP. The CDR3 DNA reads as TGTGCCTCAAGACTAGCGGGAGGTTACAATGAGCAGTTCTTC. Protein sequence: CASRLAGGYNEQFF. Full variable domain (remainder filled in from reference TRBV12-5 and TRBJ2-1): DARVTQTPRHKVTEMGQEVTMRCQPILGHNTVFWYRQTMMQGLELLAYFRNRAPLDDSGMPKDRFSAEMPDATLATLKIQPSEPRDSAVYFCASRLAGGYNEQFFGPGTRLTVL.

The CDR3, as DNA: TGTGCCAGCAGCTGGCCGAGCAGTAGGGGTCCTGCCTACGAGCAGTACTTC. It encodes CASSWPSSRGPAYEQYF. The chain joins TRBV5-5 to TRBJ2-7; the D gene is possibly TRBD1 (5 bases). Germline CDR1 reads SGHKS; CDR2 reads YYEKEE (reference sequence). This CDR3 comprises 17 residues. V lost 3 bases and J lost 2, with 21 bases in between.

V and J are TRBV5-1 and TRBJ1-1, with 7 positions matching TRBD1. Looked up from germline, CDR1 is SGHRS and CDR2 is YFSETQ. Trimming at V came to 5 bases and at J to 8 bases, leaving 9 bases not matched to a gene. The CDR3 has 13 residues. The CDR3 DNA reads as TGCGCCAGCAGGGAACCGGGACAGACAGAAGCTTTCTTT. This gives the protein CASREPGQTEAFF.

The chain joins TRBV6-5 to TRBJ1-1, with D maybe TRBD1 (6 bases). This CDR3 is 14 amino acids long. V shed 8 bases and J shed 0 bases, with 13 bases lying between them. Germline V gene data show CDR1 as MNHEY and CDR2 as SVGAGI. In DNA, the CDR3 is TGTGCCAGCGGAAGAGGACAGATGAACACTGAAGCTTTCTTT. Encoded protein: CASGRGQMNTEAFF.

The chain recombines TRBV5-1 with TRBJ1-2; unclear D gene. CDR1 and CDR2 (germline): SGHRS, YFSETQ. This CDR3 spans 13 amino acids. Trimming pared 4 bases from V and 8 bases from J, leaving 15 bases between. In nucleotides, the CDR3 is TGCGCCAGCAGCCAGGAGGGATTGGGAGGCTACACCTTC. Translating it yields CASSQEGLGGYTF.

CDR3 residues: CATGTVSGNTIYF. The CDR3 DNA reads as TGTGCCACCGGGACCGTCTCTGGAAACACCATATATTTT. J is TRBJ1-3 and V is TRBV28; the D gene is possibly TRBD1 (5 bases). V lost 10 bases and J lost 0, with 10 bases in between. The CDR3 consists of 13 residues. Per germline, CDR1 MDHEN and CDR2 SYDVKM.

CDR3 DNA: TGTGCCAGCAGCTTAACGGTTGTGAACACTGAAGCTTTCTTT. It is translated as CASSLTVVNTEAFF. This chain links TRBV7-2 with TRBJ1-1; D not certain. This CDR3 is built from 14 residues. CDR1 is SGHTA and CDR2 is FQGNSA in the germline V gene. Trimming shortened V by 2 bases and J by 0 bases, and 7 bases separated the two germline ends.

This clone was observed once. The V and J genes are TRBV28 and TRBJ2-7; D is unclear. Trimming pared 4 bases from V and 0 bases from J, leaving 16 bases between. Germline V gene data show CDR1 as MDHEN and CDR2 as SYDVKM. The CDR3 contains 16 residues. CDR3 in DNA: TGTGCCAGCAGTTGGGGTGATTGGCGGAGCTCCTACGAGCAGTACTTC. The encoded protein is CASSWGDWRSSYEQYF.